The clone carrying this T cell receptor beta chain was found a few times. The antigen is undetermined. This sample was taken from a study of naive and memory T cell subsets. Broader study findings: From naive to CM, EM and EMRA, diversity decreased and Gini increased.

Sequential positive selection took CD4 T cells first, then CD8 T cells. Cells stained for CD3, CD4, CD8, CD45RA, CD27 and viability were sorted into four CD45RA/CD27 subsets. CDR3 size: 15 residues. The junction had 6 bases not matched to a gene; V was cut back by 1 base and J by 5 bases. The beta constant-region primer was an equimolar mix of two oligonucleotides covering TRBC1 and TRBC2. Ligated cDNA was amplified by four rounds of PCR with nested alpha and beta constant-region primers and SP2. A single record per CDR3 protein comes from TCRdb applying MiXCR to the UMI-ligation and nested PCR reads. The table lists 140,000 to 150,000 distinct CDR3 sequences, around 15% of them singletons.

The TCR comes from a human donor in good health. The chain has TRBV12-3 or TRBV12-4 and TRBJ2-7, with 9 positions matching TRBD1. The sequenced sample consisted of naive CD4+ T cells from blood. CDR3 protein: CASSLERQGVHEQYF. In DNA form, the CDR3 reads TGTGCCAGCAGTTTAGAGAGACAGGGGGTCCACGAGCAGTACTTC.